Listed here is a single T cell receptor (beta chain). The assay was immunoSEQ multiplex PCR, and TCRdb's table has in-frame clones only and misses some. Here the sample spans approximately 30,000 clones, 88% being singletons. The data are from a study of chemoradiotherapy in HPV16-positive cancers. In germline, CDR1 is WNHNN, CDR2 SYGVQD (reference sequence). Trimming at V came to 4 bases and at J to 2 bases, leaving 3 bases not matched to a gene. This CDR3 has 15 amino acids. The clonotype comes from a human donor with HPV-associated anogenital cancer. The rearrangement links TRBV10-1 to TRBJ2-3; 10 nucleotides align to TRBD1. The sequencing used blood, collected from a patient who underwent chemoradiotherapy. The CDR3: CASSGTGGDTDTQYF. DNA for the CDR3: TGCGCCAGCAGTGGGACAGGGGGGGACACAGATACGCAGTATTTT.